This TCR beta chain was identified in a study of chemoradiotherapy in HPV16-positive cancers. Samples were taken several times over chemoradiotherapy. Trimming removed 5 bases from V and 4 bases from J; junction bases left unmatched: 7. The CDR3 is 15 amino acids. Germline CDR1 and CDR2: SGHRS and YFSETQ. The repertoire was sequenced with immunoSEQ multiplex PCR; TCRdb's copy has only in-frame clones and lacks some. Of roughly 6,200 clones in the sample, approximately 83% were seen once. Turning to this clone: What it recognizes is unknown.

Findings of the study overall: The functional HPV-specific definition rests on just a couple of HPV16-positive patients. In HPV16-positive patients, HPV-responsive T-cell expansion tracked better recurrence-free survival. Candidate HPV-specific clones and E7-related TCR motifs grew in tumor during treatment.

The chain is built from TRBV5-1 and TRBJ2-1, with 9 bases fitting TRBD1. The receptor comes from a human donor with HPV-associated anogenital cancer. The sample here was tumor tissue, taken from a patient who underwent chemoradiotherapy. The CDR3 bases are TGCGCCAGCAGTTATCGGGACAGGGCATACAATGAGCAGTTCTTC. It encodes CASSYRDRAYNEQFF.